This TCR beta chain is drawn from a study of blood T cell repertoires in COVID-19. The method was immunoSEQ multiplex PCR; TCRdb's version includes in-frame clones alone and lacks a portion of them. The sample has about 52,000 clones; approximately 82% are singletons. The CDR3 extends over 17 amino acids. V was cut by 0 bases and J by 0 bases, with 10 bases left in between. Germline V CDR1 and CDR2: SGDLS, YYNGEE. The clonotype originates from a man in his 70s with active COVID-19. The material sequenced was peripheral blood. V is TRBV9 and J is TRBJ2-6, with D perhaps matching TRBD2 (6 bases). CDR3 protein: CASSVAAGTSGANVLTF. For the CDR3, the DNA is TGTGCCAGCAGCGTAGCTGCGGGGACCTCTGGGGCCAACGTCCTGACTTTC.